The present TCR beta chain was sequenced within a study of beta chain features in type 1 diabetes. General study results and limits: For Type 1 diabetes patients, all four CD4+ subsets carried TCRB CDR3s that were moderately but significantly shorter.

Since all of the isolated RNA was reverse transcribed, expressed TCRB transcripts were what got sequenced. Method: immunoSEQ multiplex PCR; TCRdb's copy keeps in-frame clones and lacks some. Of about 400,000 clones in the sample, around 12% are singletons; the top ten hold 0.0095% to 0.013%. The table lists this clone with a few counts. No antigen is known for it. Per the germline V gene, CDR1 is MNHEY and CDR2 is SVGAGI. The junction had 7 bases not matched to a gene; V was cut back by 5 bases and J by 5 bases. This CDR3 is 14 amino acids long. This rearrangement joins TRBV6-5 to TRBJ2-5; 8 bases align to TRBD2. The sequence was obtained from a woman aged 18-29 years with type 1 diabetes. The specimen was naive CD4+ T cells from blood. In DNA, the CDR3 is TGTGCCAGCAGTACCTCCTGGACTAGCGAGACCCAGTACTTC. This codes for CASSTSWTSETQYF.